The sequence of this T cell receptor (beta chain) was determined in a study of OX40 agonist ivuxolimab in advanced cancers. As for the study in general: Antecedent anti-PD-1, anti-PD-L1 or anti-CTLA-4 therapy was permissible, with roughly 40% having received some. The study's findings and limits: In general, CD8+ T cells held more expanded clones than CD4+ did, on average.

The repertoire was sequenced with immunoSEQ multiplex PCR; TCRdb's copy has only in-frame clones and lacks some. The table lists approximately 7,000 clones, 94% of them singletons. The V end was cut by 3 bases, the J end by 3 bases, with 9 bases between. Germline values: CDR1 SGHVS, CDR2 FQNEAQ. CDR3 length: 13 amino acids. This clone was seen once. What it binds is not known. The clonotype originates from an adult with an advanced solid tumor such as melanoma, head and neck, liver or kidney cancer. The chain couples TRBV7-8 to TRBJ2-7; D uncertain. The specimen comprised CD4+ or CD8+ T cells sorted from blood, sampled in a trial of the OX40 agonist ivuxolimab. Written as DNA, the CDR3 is TGTGCCAGCAGCTTTATAGGCCGCTACGAGCAGTACTTC. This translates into CASSFIGRYEQYF.